This T cell receptor beta chain was sequenced for a study of tumor and adjacent non-tumor tissue in lung cancer. Study context: Patients were aged roughly 31 to 76, nine to eleven men and about 5 women, stage I to III. General study findings and limits: Patients with more diverse tumor TCRs had worse survival. Normal lung showed higher cumulative top 100 clone frequency than tumor. Significantly higher TCR diversity was found in tumor than normal lung.

No cell sorting was done before RNA was extracted from the tissue. Distant lung tissue was collected more than 3 cm away from the tumor edge. TCRbeta libraries were built with three rounds of nested PCR, modified from ARM-PCR. MiXCR, applied by TCRdb to the multiplex PCR reads, yields one record per CDR3 protein. The sample holds some 100,000 distinct CDR3 sequences; 75% to 90% are singletons and the top ten take about 31%. With respect to this clonotype: The target antigen is unknown.

V was clipped by 5 bases and J by 7 bases; unmatched bases: 6. CDR1 MNHNS and CDR2 SASEGT come from the germline V gene. The CDR3 length is 14 residues. Input material: distant non-tumor lung tissue. The rearrangement uses TRBV6-1 and TRBJ2-1; TRBD2 aligns across 9 bases. The TCR comes from a man in his sixties with small cell lung cancer. CDR3 in amino acids: CASSWAGGYNEQFF. In DNA form, the CDR3 reads TGTGCCAGCAGTTGGGCGGGAGGGTATAATGAGCAGTTCTTC.